The 30 T cell receptor beta chains below were found in one sample sequenced in a study of cytomegalovirus exposure and HLA in healthy donors. The PCR contained 60 Vbeta and 13 Jbeta primers. Produced via immunoSEQ multiplex PCR; TCRdb's table is partial and in-frame only. The table includes 80,000 or so clones, about three quarters detected once. Sequenced material: PBMCs. These receptors were obtained from a man aged 45-60 years in good health and CMV-seropositive.

The V and J genes are TRBV6-1 and TRBJ2-1, with D perhaps TRBD2 (6 bases). The germline gives CDR1 MNHNS, CDR2 SASEGT. The CDR3 extends over 14 amino acids. Between the trimmed V and J ends, which lost 3 bases and 6 bases, there was a span of 12 bases. This CDR3 reads CASSDLATINEQFF. The CDR3 DNA reads TGTGCCAGCAGTGATCTAGCGACTATCAATGAGCAGTTCTTC.

The chain is built from TRBV30 and TRBJ2-2; D uncertain. V was trimmed by 4 bases and J by 6 bases, leaving 18 bases between them. This CDR3 contains 15 residues. Germline lookup yields CDR1 GTSNPN and CDR2 SVGIG (reference sequence). The CDR3 region is CAWKSIVFSAGELFF. The CDR3 nucleotides are TGTGCCTGGAAATCGATTGTTTTTTCGGCCGGGGAGCTGTTTTTT.

The V and J genes are TRBV10-3 and TRBJ1-4, with D possibly matching TRBD1 (5 bases). Between the trimmed V and J ends, which lost 10 bases and 2 bases, there was a span of 11 bases. Germline V gene sequence: CDR1 ENHRY, CDR2 SYGVKD. This CDR3 region has 13 residues. The chain's CDR3 is CASSKGTNEKLFF. The CDR3 nucleotides are TGTGCCAGCTCGAAGGGGACTAATGAAAAACTGTTTTTT.

The chain joins TRBV4-3 to TRBJ2-1; 12 nucleotides align to TRBD2. Per germline, CDR1 LGHNA and CDR2 YSLEER. The CDR3 is made up of 15 amino acids. V shed 5 bases, J shed 6 bases, and the junction held 5 bases outside the gene matches. Here the CDR3 DNA reads TGCGCCAGCAGCGATCTAGCGGGAGGGTTCAATGAGCAGTTCTTC. It codes for CASSDLAGGFNEQFF.

J is TRBJ2-5 and V is TRBV9; 8 bases are shared with TRBD1. Germline-derived CDR1 and CDR2 are SGDLS and YYNGEE. The CDR3 is made up of 15 amino acids. The junction had 9 bases not matched to a gene; V was cut back by 3 bases and J by 5 bases. The CDR3 region has the DNA TGTGCCAGCAGCGGACGGAACAGGGGGTGGGAGACCCAGTACTTC. Amino acid sequence: CASSGRNRGWETQYF. Complete variable domain (other parts from reference TRBV9 and TRBJ2-5): DSGVTQTPKHLITATGQRVTLRCSPRSGDLSVYWYQQSLDQGLQFLIQYYNGEERAKGNILERFSAQQFPDLHSELNLSSLELGDSALYFCASSGRNRGWETQYFGPGTRLLVL.

This chain's CDR3 is CASSSPLGTANYGYTF. CDR3 bases: TGTGCCAGCAGCTCACCCCTCGGGACAGCTAACTATGGCTACACCTTC. The V gene is TRBV7-6, the J gene TRBJ1-2; 7 bases fit TRBD1. Germline trimming cut 4 bases from V and 0 bases from J; bases unmatched to any gene: 8. Germline V gives CDR1 SGHVS, CDR2 FNYEAQ. This CDR3 contains 16 residues.

The chain combines TRBV4-1 with TRBJ2-1; D is undetermined. Between the trimmed V and J ends, which lost 1 base and 0 bases, there was a span of 13 bases. The germline V gene encodes CDR1 MGHRA and CDR2 YSYEKL. The CDR3 length is 17 residues. The CDR3 bases are TGCGCCAGCAGCCAAGTAATTATTCCGAGCTCCTACAATGAGCAGTTCTTC. Translated: CASSQVIIPSSYNEQFF.

This chain joins TRBV30 and TRBJ2-7; no clear D. Germline V gene lookup returns CDR1 GTSNPN and CDR2 SVGIG (reference sequence). The CDR3 has 12 residues. Trimming stripped 0 bases from V and 0 bases from J, with 3 bases between. Here the CDR3 reads CAWSVGSYEQYF. CDR3 in DNA: TGTGCCTGGAGTGTCGGCTCCTACGAGCAGTACTTC.

CDR3 sequence reads: CASSYLEAGAYNEQFF. The CDR3 region has the DNA TGTGCCAGCAGTTACTTAGAAGCGGGAGCCTACAATGAGCAGTTCTTC. The chain has TRBV6-6 and TRBJ2-1, with TRBD2 matching 8 bases. With 1 base clipped from V and 2 bases from J, the junction kept 4 bases outside the gene matches. CDR1 and CDR2 (germline): MNHNY, SVGAGI (reference sequence). The CDR3 is 16 residues long.

This clone was observed a handful of times. The chain couples TRBV4-3 to TRBJ1-1; D unclear. CDR3 length equals 15 residues. With 1 base removed from V and 1 base from J, the gap between germline ends came to 10 bases. CDR1 is LGHNA and CDR2 is YSLEER in the germline V gene. CDR3 nucleotides: TGCGCCAGCAGCCAAGTTCACAACCCGAACACTGAAGCTTTCTTT. Protein product: CASSQVHNPNTEAFF.

V usage is TRBV19 and J usage is TRBJ2-5; D unclear. The germline V and J ends were trimmed by 3 bases and 1 base, with 6 bases remaining between them. CDR1 is LNHDA, CDR2 SQIVND, per germline (reference sequence). CDR3 length equals 13 residues. CDR3 in amino acids: CASSMHTQETQYF. The CDR3 DNA is TGTGCCAGTAGTATGCACACCCAAGAGACCCAGTACTTC.

The chain links TRBV5-4 to TRBJ2-5, with TRBD2 identical over 12 bases. Germline V gene sequence: CDR1 SGHNT, CDR2 YYREEE (reference sequence). V lost 4 bases and J lost 3; bases outside the gene matches: 7. CDR3 length equals 16 residues. CDR3 DNA sequence: TGTGCCAGCAGCCCTGTGCCTAGCGGGAGGGAAGAGACCCAGTACTTC. Translated: CASSPVPSGREETQYF.

This rearrangement joins TRBV11-2 to TRBJ2-1; possibly TRBD1 for D (7 bases). CDR1 SGHAT and CDR2 FQNNGV come from the germline V gene. The germline V and J ends were trimmed by 5 bases and 6 bases, with 11 bases remaining between them. The CDR3 is 13 residues long. The CDR3 spells CASSRRDSNEQFF. DNA for the CDR3: TGTGCCAGCAGCCGGCGGGACAGCAATGAGCAGTTCTTC. The full variable domain, rest sourced from reference TRBV11-2 and TRBJ2-1, is EAGVAQSPRYKIIEKRQSVAFWCNPISGHATLYWYQQILGQGPKLLIQFQNNGVVDDSQLPKDRFSAERLKGVDSTLKIQPAKLEDSAVYLCASSRRDSNEQFFGPGTRLTVL.

This clone was observed a few times. This chain uses TRBV7-9 with TRBJ2-7; possible D gene TRBD2, 6 bases. The CDR3 contains 13 residues. Trimming pared 5 bases from V and 4 bases from J, leaving 12 bases between. Germline CDR1 is SEHNR and CDR2 is FQNEAQ (reference sequence). The CDR3 nucleotides are TGTGCCAGCAGCAAACGGGACTCGTACGAGCAGTACTTC. Amino acids: CASSKRDSYEQYF.

This clone was observed a single time. J is TRBJ2-7 and V is TRBV7-9, with 7 bases fitting TRBD1. The CDR3 loop spans 14 amino acids. After removal of 3 bases from V and 4 bases from J, the junction contained 6 bases not matched to a gene. Germline V gives CDR1 SEHNR, CDR2 FQNEAQ (reference sequence). The CDR3 sequence: CASSFRDSVYEQYF. CDR3 DNA sequence: TGTGCCAGCAGCTTCCGGGACAGCGTATACGAGCAGTACTTC. Complete variable domain (other parts from reference TRBV7-9 and TRBJ2-7): DTGVSQNPRHKITKRGQNVTFRCDPISEHNRLYWYRQTLGQGPEFLTYFQNEAQLEKSRLLSDRFSAERPKGSFSTLEIQRTEQGDSAMYLCASSFRDSVYEQYFGPGTRLTVT.

V is TRBV15 and J is TRBJ2-5, with D maybe TRBD1 (6 bases). The last part of the DNA fits TRBJ2-7 better; the J call may be wrong. Germline values: CDR1 LNHNV, CDR2 YYDKDF (reference sequence). The CDR3 covers 14 residues. CDR3: CATSNRDINYEQYF. CDR3 in DNA: TGTGCCACCAGCAACCGGGACATAAACTACGAGCAGTACTTC.

CDR3 in DNA: TGTGCCAGCAGCCGAGGATGGCAGAACACCGGGGAGCTGTTTTTT. Amino acid sequence: CASSRGWQNTGELFF. The chain couples TRBV7-2 to TRBJ2-2; D is undetermined. CDR3 length: 15 amino acids. CDR1 and CDR2 (germline): SGHTA, FQGNSA. Trimming cost V 5 bases and J 1 base, with 11 bases left between them.

In this sample, this clone turned up a few times. V is TRBV11-3 and J is TRBJ2-6; TRBD1 aligns across 9 bases. Germline V gives CDR1 SGHNT, CDR2 YENEEA. V shed 5 bases, J shed 6 bases, and the junction held 11 bases outside the gene matches. The CDR3 has 17 amino acids. CDR3 protein: CASSPGQGLVKANVLTF. In DNA, the CDR3 is TGTGCCAGCAGCCCGGGACAGGGCCTAGTTAAGGCCAACGTCCTGACTTTC.

This clone was seen just once. The V call is TRBV5-6, the J call TRBJ2-7, with D uncertain. The V and J ends lost 3 bases and 7 bases respectively, with 23 bases between them. The CDR3 consists of 16 residues. Germline V gene sequence: CDR1 SGHDT, CDR2 YYEEEE. This chain's CDR3 is CASSSGSHTVSGEQYF. CDR3 DNA: TGTGCCAGCAGCTCCGGATCTCATACGGTATCGGGTGAGCAGTACTTC.

V usage is TRBV7-9 and J usage is TRBJ1-1; D uncertain. Trimming took 5 bases from V and 4 from J, leaving 14 bases between them. The germline gives CDR1 SEHNR, CDR2 FQNEAQ (reference sequence). The CDR3 has 14 residues. In nucleotides, the CDR3 is TGTGCCAGCAGCCTCGGGGTCGGTGGCACTGAAGCTTTCTTT. Protein: CASSLGVGGTEAFF.

The chain combines TRBV5-1 with TRBJ2-1; 8 bases agree with TRBD2. There are 15 residues in the CDR3. The germline gives CDR1 SGHRS, CDR2 YFSETQ. J gave up 7 bases and V 2 bases, and 8 bases lay outside the gene matches. In DNA form, the CDR3 reads TGCGCCAGCAGCTTACAGGCGGGAGGATGGAATGAGCAGTTCTTC. Residues: CASSLQAGGWNEQFF. Full variable domain (rest looked up from reference TRBV5-1 and TRBJ2-1): KAGVTQTPRYLIKTRGQQVTLSCSPISGHRSVSWYQQTPGQGLQFLFEYFSETQRNKGNFPGRFSGRQFSNSRSEMNVSTLELGDSALYLCASSLQAGGWNEQFFGPGTRLTVL.

This clone was found a few times. The V gene is TRBV11-3, the J gene TRBJ1-1; D not certain. The germline gives CDR1 SGHNT, CDR2 YENEEA. Trimming pared 4 bases from V and 11 bases from J, leaving 17 bases between. This CDR3 spans 13 amino acids. The CDR3 loop is CASSSHSDGRAFF. CDR3 coding DNA: TGTGCCAGCAGCTCCCACTCCGATGGCAGGGCTTTCTTT.

This clone was recorded a few times. The chain carries TRBV19 and TRBJ2-1, with D tentatively TRBD2 (7 bases). The CDR3 length is 15 residues. Germline V CDR1 and CDR2: LNHDA, SQIVND (reference sequence). V lost 5 bases and J lost 6, with 17 bases in between. The CDR3 DNA is TGTGCCAGTAGTGTCGGTGGGGGGGGCACCAATGAGCAGTTCTTC. Its protein is CASSVGGGGTNEQFF.

V gene TRBV7-3 combines with J gene TRBJ2-3, with 7 nucleotides matching TRBD2. Trimming cost V 0 bases and J 3 bases; bases outside gene matches: 15. CDR1 and CDR2 (germline): SGHTA, FQGTGA. This CDR3 has 19 residues. The CDR3 DNA follows: TGTGCCAGCAGCTTAACCCCCACCTCCGGCGGGAGTAGGACAGATACGCAGTATTTT. This codes for CASSLTPTSGGSRTDTQYF.

As concerns this clone: Sequence at one end of the junction differs from germline and may be a read error. The gene calls are TRBV7-9 and TRBJ1-3; no definite D call. The CDR3 spans 14 residues. CDR1 is SEHNR, CDR2 FQNEAQ, per germline (reference sequence). CDR3 bases: TGTTCCAGCAGCTCCGCGGGAGTTGGAAACACCATATATTTT. This sequence encodes CSSSSAGVGNTIYF.

This rearrangement joins TRBV4-3 to TRBJ2-5; 12 bases match TRBD2. CDR1 and CDR2 (germline): LGHNA, YSLEER. V dropped 0 bases and J dropped 5; count of bases not matched to a gene: 10. The CDR3 loop spans 18 amino acids. The chain's CDR3 is CASSQDRTSGTFGETQYF. CDR3 bases: TGCGCCAGCAGCCAAGATCGGACTAGCGGGACCTTCGGGGAGACCCAGTACTTC.

This chain connects TRBV25-1 to TRBJ2-2; TRBD1 might be the D (5 bases). V was clipped by 3 bases and J by 6 bases, with 11 bases between them. This CDR3 region has 14 residues. Germline V gene lookup returns CDR1 MGHDK and CDR2 SYGVNS. CDR3: CASSDLLGPGELFF. The CDR3 DNA reads TGTGCCAGCAGTGATCTGTTGGGGCCCGGGGAGCTGTTTTTT.

V and J are TRBV18 and TRBJ1-5; D is unclear. Trimming removed 3 bases at V and 5 bases at J, with 8 bases between. Germline assignment: CDR1 KGHSH and CDR2 LQKENI. The CDR3 consists of 13 residues. This CDR3 is CASSPDRDQPQHF. The CDR3 nucleotides read TGTGCCAGCTCACCTGACCGGGATCAGCCCCAGCATTTT.

The V call is TRBV10-3, the J call TRBJ2-5; possibly TRBD1 for D (6 bases). This CDR3 comprises 14 residues. Germline lookup yields CDR1 ENHRY and CDR2 SYGVKD. The V and J ends lost 4 bases and 2 bases respectively, with 11 bases between them. The CDR3 region is CAISVDRKQETQYF. Here the CDR3 DNA reads TGTGCCATCAGTGTGGACAGAAAACAAGAGACCCAGTACTTC.

V usage is TRBV5-1 and J usage is TRBJ2-2; no reliable D call. Trimming took off 4 bases at V and 2 bases at J, with 6 bases between the two ends. Germline assignment: CDR1 SGHRS and CDR2 YFSETQ. The CDR3 has 13 residues. The CDR3 here is CASSLTNTGELFF. CDR3 in DNA: TGCGCCAGCAGCCTGACAAACACCGGGGAGCTGTTTTTT.